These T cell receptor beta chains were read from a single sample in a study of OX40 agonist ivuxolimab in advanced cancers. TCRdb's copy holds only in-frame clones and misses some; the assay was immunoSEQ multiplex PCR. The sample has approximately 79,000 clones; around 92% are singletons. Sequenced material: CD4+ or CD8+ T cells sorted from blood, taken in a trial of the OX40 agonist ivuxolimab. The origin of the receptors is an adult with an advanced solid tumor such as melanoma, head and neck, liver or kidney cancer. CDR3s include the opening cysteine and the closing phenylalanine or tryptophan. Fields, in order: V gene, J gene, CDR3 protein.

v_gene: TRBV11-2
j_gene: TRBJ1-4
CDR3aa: CASSLGFGRDREKLFF

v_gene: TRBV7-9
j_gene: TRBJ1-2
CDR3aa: CASSLGTGLDGYTF

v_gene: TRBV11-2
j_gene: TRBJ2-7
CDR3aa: CASSITGSEQYF

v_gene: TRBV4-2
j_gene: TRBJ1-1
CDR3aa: CASSQDLSYTEAFF

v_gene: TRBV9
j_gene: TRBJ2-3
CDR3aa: CASRSPADTQYF

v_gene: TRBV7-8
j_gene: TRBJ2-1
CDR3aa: CASWGAGYNEQFF

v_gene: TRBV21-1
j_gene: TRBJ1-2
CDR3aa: CASSNPEEARLEGYTF

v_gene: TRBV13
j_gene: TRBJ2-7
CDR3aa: CASSLPVGQGAHEQYF

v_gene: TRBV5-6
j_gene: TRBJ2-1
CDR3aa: CASSPGRLAEQFF

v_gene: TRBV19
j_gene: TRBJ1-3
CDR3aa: CASNPGLTPSGNTIYF